This T cell receptor beta chain is drawn from a study of T cell repertoires in cytomegalovirus infection. Overall study context: It can be stated that public TCR beta signatures indicated CMV infection as well as a matching HLA type. General study points: Dominating the ex vivo response were HLA-C-restricted CMV-specific TCR beta clonotypes. The study identified carriers of CMV plus the relevant HLA from cumulative public TCR beta family frequency.

TCRdb independently ran MiXCR on the reads; one entry per CDR3 protein. The table includes 200,000 to 300,000 distinct CDR3 sequences, roughly 15% detected once. Germline V gives CDR1 SGHTA, CDR2 FQGNSA. The CDR3 extends over 16 amino acids. The V segment lost 0 bases and the J segment 1 base; nucleotides outside the gene matches: 5. Ten or more counts support this clonotype. The target antigen is unknown. The source is a human donor in good health (CMV status not recorded). Some clones in this sample may be carry-over from other donors' samples. The sample taken for sequencing was PBMCs. This chain links TRBV7-2 with TRBJ1-2; 7 positions match TRBD1. The CDR3 nucleotides are TGTGCCAGCAGCTTAGCGCCGGGACAGTATAACTATGGCTACACCTTC. It yields the protein CASSLAPGQYNYGYTF.